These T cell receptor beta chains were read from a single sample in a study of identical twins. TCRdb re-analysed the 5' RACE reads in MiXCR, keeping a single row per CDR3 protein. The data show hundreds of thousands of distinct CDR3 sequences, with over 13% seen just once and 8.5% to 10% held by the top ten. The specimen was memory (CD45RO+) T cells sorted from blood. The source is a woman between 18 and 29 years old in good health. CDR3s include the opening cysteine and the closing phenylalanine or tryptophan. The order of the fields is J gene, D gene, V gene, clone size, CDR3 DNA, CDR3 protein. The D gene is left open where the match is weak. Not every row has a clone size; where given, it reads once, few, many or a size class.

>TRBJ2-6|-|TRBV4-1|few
TGCGCCAGCAGCCCGTCACAGATTTTCCTTCGCACTGGGGCCAACGTCCTGACTTTC
CASSPSQIFLRTGANVLTF
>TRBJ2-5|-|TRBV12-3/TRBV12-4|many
TGTGCCAGCAGTCGTGTTCGGGGACTTCAAGAGACCCAGTACTTC
CASSRVRGLQETQYF
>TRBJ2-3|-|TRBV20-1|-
TGCAGTGCTAGAGTCGTGGATACGCAGTATTTT
CSARVVDTQYF
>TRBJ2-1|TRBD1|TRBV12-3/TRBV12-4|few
TGTGCCAGCAGTGACAGGGGGCGAGTGATTGAGCAGTTCTTC
CASSDRGRVIEQFF
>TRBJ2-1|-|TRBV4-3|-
TGCGCCAGCAGCCAAGAAGGACGTGGGGATGAGCAGTTCTTC
CASSQEGRGDEQFF
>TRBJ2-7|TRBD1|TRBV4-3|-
TGCGCCAGCAGCCGGGGGACAGCAACTACCTACGAGCAGTACTTC
CASSRGTATTYEQYF
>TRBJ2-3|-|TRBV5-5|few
TGTGCCAGCAGCTTGGACGCTGCCACAGATACGCAGTATTTT
CASSLDAATDTQYF
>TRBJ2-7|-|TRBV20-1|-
TGCAGTGCTGGGTTCCCCACTTCCTACGAGCAGTACTTC
CSAGFPTSYEQYF
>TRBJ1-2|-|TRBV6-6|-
TGTGCCAGCAGTTACGCAGAGGGTGGCTACACCTTC
CASSYAEGGYTF
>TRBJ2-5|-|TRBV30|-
TGTGCCTGGAGCCCAGCCCGCGAGACCCAGTACTTC
CAWSPARETQYF